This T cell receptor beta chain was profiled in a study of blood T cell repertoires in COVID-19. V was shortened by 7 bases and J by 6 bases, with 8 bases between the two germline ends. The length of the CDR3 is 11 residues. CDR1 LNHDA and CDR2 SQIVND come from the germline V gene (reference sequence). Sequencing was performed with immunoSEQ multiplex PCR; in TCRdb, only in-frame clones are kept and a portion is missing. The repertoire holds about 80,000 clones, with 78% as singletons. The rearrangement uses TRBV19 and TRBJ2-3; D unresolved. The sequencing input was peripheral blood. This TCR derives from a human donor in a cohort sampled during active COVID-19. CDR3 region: CASKSLDTQYF. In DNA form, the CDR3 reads TGTGCCAGTAAATCGTTGGATACGCAGTATTTT.